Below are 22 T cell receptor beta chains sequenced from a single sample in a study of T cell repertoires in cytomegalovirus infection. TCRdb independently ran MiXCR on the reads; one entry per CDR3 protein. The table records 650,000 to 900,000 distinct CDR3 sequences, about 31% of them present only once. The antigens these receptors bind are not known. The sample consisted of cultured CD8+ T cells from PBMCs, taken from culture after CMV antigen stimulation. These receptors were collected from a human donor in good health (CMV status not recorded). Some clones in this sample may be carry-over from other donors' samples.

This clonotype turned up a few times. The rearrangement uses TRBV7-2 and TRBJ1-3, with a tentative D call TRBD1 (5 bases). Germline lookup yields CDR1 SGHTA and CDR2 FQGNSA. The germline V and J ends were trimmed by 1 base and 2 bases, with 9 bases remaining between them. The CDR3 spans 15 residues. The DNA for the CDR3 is TGTGCCAGCAGCTTAGTATCGGGGGCTGGAAACACCATATATTTT. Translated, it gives CASSLVSGAGNTIYF.

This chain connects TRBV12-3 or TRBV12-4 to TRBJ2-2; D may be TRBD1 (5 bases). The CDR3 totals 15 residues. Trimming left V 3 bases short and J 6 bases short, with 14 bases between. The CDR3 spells CASSFESGMAGELFF. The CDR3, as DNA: TGTGCCAGCAGTTTTGAGTCAGGGATGGCCGGGGAGCTGTTTTTT.

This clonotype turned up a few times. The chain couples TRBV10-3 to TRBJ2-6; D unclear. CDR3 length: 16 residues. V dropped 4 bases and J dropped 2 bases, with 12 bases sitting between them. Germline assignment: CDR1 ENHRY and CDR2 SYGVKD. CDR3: CAISGTDGAGANVLTF. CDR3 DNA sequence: TGTGCCATCAGTGGGACCGACGGCGCTGGGGCCAACGTCCTGACTTTC.

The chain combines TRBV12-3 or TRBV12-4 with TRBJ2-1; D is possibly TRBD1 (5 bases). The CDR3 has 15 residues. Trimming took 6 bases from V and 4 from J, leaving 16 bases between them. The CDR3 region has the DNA TGTGCCAGCAGCCCCAGACAGCGTTCGTACAATGAGCAGTTCTTC. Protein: CASSPRQRSYNEQFF.

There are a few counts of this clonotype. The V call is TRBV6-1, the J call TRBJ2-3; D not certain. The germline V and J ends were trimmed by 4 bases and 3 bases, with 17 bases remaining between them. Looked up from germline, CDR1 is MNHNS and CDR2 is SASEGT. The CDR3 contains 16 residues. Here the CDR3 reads CASSATIKGRTDTQYF. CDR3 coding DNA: TGTGCCAGCAGTGCCACTATAAAGGGTAGAACAGATACGCAGTATTTT.

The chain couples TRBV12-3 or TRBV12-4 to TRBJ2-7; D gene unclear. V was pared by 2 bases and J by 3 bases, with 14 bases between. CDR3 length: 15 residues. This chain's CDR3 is CASSLRSAEHYEQYF. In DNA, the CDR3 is TGTGCCAGCAGTTTACGGTCGGCCGAGCACTACGAGCAGTACTTC.

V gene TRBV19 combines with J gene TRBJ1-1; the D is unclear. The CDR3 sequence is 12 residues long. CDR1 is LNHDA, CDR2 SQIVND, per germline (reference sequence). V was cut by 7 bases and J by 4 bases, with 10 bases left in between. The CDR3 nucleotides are TGTGCCAGTAAAAATCGGACCACTGAAGCTTTCTTT. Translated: CASKNRTTEAFF.

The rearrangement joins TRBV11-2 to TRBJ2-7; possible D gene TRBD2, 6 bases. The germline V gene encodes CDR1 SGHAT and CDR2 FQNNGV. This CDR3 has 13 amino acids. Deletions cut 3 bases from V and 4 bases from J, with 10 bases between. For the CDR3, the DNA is TGTGCCAGCAGCTTGGGGGGAAAATACGAGCAGTACGTC. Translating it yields CASSLGGKYEQYV.

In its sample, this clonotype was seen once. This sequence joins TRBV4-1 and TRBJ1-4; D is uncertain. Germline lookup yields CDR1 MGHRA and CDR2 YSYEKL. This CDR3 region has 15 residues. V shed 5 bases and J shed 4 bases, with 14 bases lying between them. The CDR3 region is CASSALTVVNEKLFF. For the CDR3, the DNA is TGCGCCAGCAGCGCCTTGACGGTCGTTAATGAAAAACTGTTTTTT.

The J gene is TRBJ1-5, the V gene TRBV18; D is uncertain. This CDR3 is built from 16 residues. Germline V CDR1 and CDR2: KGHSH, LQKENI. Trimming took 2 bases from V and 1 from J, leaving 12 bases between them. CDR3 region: CASSPWSAESNQPQHF. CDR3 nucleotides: TGTGCCAGCTCACCATGGTCGGCAGAGAGCAATCAGCCCCAGCATTTT.

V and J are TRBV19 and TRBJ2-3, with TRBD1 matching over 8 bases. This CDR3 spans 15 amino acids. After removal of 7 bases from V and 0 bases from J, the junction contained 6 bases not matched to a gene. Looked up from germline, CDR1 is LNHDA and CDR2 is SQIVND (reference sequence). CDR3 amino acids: CASTRRQGSTDTQYF. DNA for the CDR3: TGTGCCAGTACCCGACGACAGGGGAGCACAGATACGCAGTATTTT.

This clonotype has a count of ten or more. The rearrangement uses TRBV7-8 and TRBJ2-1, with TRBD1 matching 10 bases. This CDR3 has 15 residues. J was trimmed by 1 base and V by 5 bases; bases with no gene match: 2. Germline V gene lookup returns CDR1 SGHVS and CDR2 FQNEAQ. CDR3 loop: CASSPGQGSYNEQFF. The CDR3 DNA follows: TGTGCCAGCAGCCCGGGACAGGGGTCCTACAATGAGCAGTTCTTC.

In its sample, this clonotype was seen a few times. The CDR3 protein is CASSKYKNQPQHF. CDR3 coding DNA: TGTGCCAGCAGTAAGTACAAGAATCAGCCCCAGCATTTT. The V call is TRBV6-1, the J call TRBJ1-5, with unresolved D. The CDR3 runs to 13 residues. Per germline, CDR1 MNHNS and CDR2 SASEGT. Trimming removed 5 bases from V and 4 bases from J, with 9 bases in between.

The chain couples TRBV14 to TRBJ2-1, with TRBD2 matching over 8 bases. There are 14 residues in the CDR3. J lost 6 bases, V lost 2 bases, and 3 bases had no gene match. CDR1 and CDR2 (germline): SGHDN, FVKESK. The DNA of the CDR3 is TGTGCCAGCAGCCAAATAGCGGGGTCCAATGAGCAGTTCTTC. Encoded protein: CASSQIAGSNEQFF.

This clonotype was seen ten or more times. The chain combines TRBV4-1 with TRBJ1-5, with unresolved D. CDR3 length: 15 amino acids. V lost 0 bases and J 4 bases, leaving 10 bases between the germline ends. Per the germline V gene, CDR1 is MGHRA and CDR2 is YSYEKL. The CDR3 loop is CASSQESLGNQPQHF. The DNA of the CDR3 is TGCGCCAGCAGCCAAGAATCACTTGGGAATCAGCCCCAGCATTTT.

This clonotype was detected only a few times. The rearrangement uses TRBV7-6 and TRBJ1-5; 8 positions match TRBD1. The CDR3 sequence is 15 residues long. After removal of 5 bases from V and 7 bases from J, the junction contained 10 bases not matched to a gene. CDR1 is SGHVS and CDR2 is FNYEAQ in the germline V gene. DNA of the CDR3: TGTGCCAGCAGCCTCTTCTTCGGACAGGGACAGCCCCAGCATTTT. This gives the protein CASSLFFGQGQPQHF.

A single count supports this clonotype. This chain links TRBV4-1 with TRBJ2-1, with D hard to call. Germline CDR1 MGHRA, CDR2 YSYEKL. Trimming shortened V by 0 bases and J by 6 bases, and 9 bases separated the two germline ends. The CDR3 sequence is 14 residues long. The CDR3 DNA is TGCGCCAGCAGCCAAGATCGAGTCCTCAATGAGCAGTTCTTC. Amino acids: CASSQDRVLNEQFF.

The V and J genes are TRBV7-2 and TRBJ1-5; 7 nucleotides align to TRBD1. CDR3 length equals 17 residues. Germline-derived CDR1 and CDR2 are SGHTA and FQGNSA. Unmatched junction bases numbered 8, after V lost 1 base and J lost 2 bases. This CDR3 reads CASSLGYRGGGNQPQHF. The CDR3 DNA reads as TGTGCCAGCAGCTTAGGCTACAGGGGTGGGGGCAATCAGCCCCAGCATTTT.

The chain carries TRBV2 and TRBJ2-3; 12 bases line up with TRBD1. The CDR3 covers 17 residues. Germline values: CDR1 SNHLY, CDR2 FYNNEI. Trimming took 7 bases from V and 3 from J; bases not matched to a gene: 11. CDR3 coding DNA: TGTGCCAGCATGAACCGCGGGACAGGGGGCGAGACAGATACGCAGTATTTT. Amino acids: CASMNRGTGGETDTQYF.

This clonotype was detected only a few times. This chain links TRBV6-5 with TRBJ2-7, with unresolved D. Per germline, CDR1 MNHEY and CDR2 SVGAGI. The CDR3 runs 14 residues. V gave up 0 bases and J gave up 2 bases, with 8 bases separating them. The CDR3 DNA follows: TGTGCCAGCAGTTACTCTGCTGGAACCTACGAGCAGTACTTC. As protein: CASSYSAGTYEQYF.

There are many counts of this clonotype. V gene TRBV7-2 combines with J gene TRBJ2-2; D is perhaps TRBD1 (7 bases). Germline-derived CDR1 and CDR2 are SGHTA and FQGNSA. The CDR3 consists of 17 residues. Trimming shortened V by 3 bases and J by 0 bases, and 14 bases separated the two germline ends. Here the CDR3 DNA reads TGTGCCAGCAGCTTCCGGGGGACAGCCACGAACACCGGGGAGCTGTTTTTT. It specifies CASSFRGTATNTGELFF. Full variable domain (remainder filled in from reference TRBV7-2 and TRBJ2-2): GAGVSQSPSNKVTEKGKDVELRCDPISGHTALYWYRQSLGQGLEFLIYFQGNSAPDKSGLPSDRFSAERTGGSVSTLTIQRTQQEDSAVYLCASSFRGTATNTGELFFGEGSRLTVL.

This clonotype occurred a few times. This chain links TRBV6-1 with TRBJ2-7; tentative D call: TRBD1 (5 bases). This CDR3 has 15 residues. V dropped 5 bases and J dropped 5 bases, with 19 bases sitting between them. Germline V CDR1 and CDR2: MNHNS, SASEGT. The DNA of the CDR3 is TGTGCCAGCAGTCAACTCCCCCAGGGAACCCACGAGCAGTACGTC. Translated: CASSQLPQGTHEQYV.